The 30 T cell receptor beta chains listed next were all sequenced from one sample in a study of blood T cells in healthy people across ages. A second PCR of about 7 to 12 cycles used a sample-barcoded 5' primer and a J-beta primer mix. TCRdb reprocessed the 5' RACE reads with MiXCR, giving one entry per CDR3 protein. Of fewer than 900,000 distinct CDR3 sequences detected, about 34% appear once; the ten largest clones hold approximately 12%. Sequencing was done on a sample of blood. These receptor sequences come from a man aged 18 to 35 in good health.

As regards this clonotype: A read error may explain this, as a much larger clone is one base away. V is TRBV4-3 and J is TRBJ2-2, with D perhaps matching TRBD2 (5 bases). The CDR3 extends over 17 amino acids. Germline lookup yields CDR1 LGHNA and CDR2 YSLEER. The CDR3, as DNA: TGCGCCAACAGCCAAGTTATCAAGGACTTCAACACCGGGGAGCTGTTTTTT. Protein: CANSQVIKDFNTGELFF.

The chain joins TRBV6-4 to TRBJ2-6; the D gene is possibly TRBD1 (6 bases). The CDR3 extends over 15 amino acids. V was shortened by 6 bases and J by 4 bases, with 13 bases between the two germline ends. Germline lookup yields CDR1 MRHNA and CDR2 SNTAGT. CDR3 nucleotides: TGTGCCAGCAGGGAAACAGGGCGAGGGGCCAACGTCCTGACTTTC. Translation: CASRETGRGANVLTF.

The chain couples TRBV4-2 to TRBJ2-7; TRBD1 might be the D (6 bases). Germline lookup yields CDR1 LGHNA and CDR2 YNFKEQ. Trimming took off 4 bases at V and 0 bases at J, with 19 bases between the two ends. This CDR3 contains 17 residues. As DNA, the CDR3 is TGTGCCAGCAGCCCCCGGGTGGATGGGACATACTCCTACGAGCAGTACTTC. It yields the protein CASSPRVDGTYSYEQYF.

This rearrangement joins TRBV12-3 or TRBV12-4 to TRBJ2-3; 8 nucleotides agree with TRBD2. The CDR3 runs 14 residues. V was pared by 7 bases and J by 4 bases, with 7 bases of the junction left unmatched. The CDR3 DNA reads TGTGCCAGCACCATCAGCGGGGGATCAGATACGCAGTATTTT. Its protein is CASTISGGSDTQYF.

Notes on this clonotype: Being one base from a much bigger clone, this may be a read error. The chain is built from TRBV5-1 and TRBJ2-1, with TRBD2 identical over 12 bases. The DNA end is more similar to TRBJ2-7, so the J call may be wrong. The germline gives CDR1 SGHRS, CDR2 YFSETQ. The CDR3 contains 16 residues. CDR3 region: CASSRLLAGGYNEQYF. CDR3 nucleotide sequence: TGCGCCAGCAGCCGACTACTAGCGGGGGGTTACAATGAGCAGTACTTC.

J is TRBJ2-7 and V is TRBV6-2 or TRBV6-3, with a tentative D call TRBD2 (5 bases). This CDR3 is 15 amino acids long. Per germline, CDR1 MNHEY and CDR2 SVGEGT. The V end lost 0 bases, the J end lost 7 bases, and 16 bases lay between the germline ends. The DNA of the CDR3 is TGTGCCAGCAGTTACTCTTGGGCCCTAGCCAATGAGCAGTACTTC. This encodes CASSYSWALANEQYF.

The chain joins TRBV29-1 to TRBJ1-2; D is possibly TRBD1 (5 bases). CDR1 SQVTM and CDR2 ANQGSEA come from the germline V gene. This CDR3 is built from 14 residues. V was trimmed by 1 base and J by 9 bases, leaving 18 bases between them. The CDR3 is CSVEGGSFSNRYTF. CDR3 sequence (DNA): TGCAGCGTTGAAGGGGGCAGTTTTTCAAATCGCTACACCTTC.

The chain is built from TRBV4-3 and TRBJ1-2; a weak D match, TRBD1 (6 bases). The ends were cut back, 0 bases at V and 2 bases at J, with 13 bases in the middle. The CDR3 runs 16 residues. The germline CDR1 and CDR2 sequences are LGHNA and YSLEER. Written as DNA, the CDR3 is TGCGCCAGCAGCCAAGATTCAGGGGCCACCAACTATGGCTACACCTTC. Protein: CASSQDSGATNYGYTF.

This sequence joins TRBV5-1 and TRBJ2-1; D gene ambiguous. The DNA end is a closer match to TRBJ2-7, so the J assignment may be wrong. CDR1 SGHRS and CDR2 YFSETQ come from the germline V gene. The CDR3 extends over 15 amino acids. As DNA, the CDR3 is TGCGCCAGCACCAAGACAACCAGCTCCTACAATGAGCAGTACTTC. It codes for CASTKTTSSYNEQYF.

The chain links TRBV29-1 to TRBJ2-1, with 7 bases matching TRBD2. V trimming: 4 bases; J trimming: 4 bases; junction bases outside the gene matches: 4. There are 13 residues in the CDR3. Germline loops: CDR1 SQVTM, CDR2 ANQGSEA. The CDR3 spells CSVGDYPYNEQFF. Written as DNA, the CDR3 is TGCAGCGTTGGGGACTACCCATACAATGAGCAGTTCTTC.

The sample holds one count of this clonotype. This rearrangement joins TRBV10-3 to TRBJ2-1, with 9 bases lining up with TRBD2. With 4 bases clipped from V and 6 bases from J, the junction kept 10 bases outside the gene matches. Per germline, CDR1 ENHRY and CDR2 SYGVKD. This CDR3 region has 16 residues. Written as DNA, the CDR3 is TGTGCCATCAGTGGAAACGCGGGGGGGCCGGGCAATGAGCAGTTCTTC. Translated, it gives CAISGNAGGPGNEQFF.

This chain connects TRBV4-3 to TRBJ2-3; D unclear. This CDR3 region has 14 residues. Trimming shortened V by 4 bases and J by 4 bases, and 12 bases separated the two germline ends. CDR1 is LGHNA and CDR2 is YSLEER in the germline V gene. This CDR3 reads CASSREFQADTQYF. The CDR3 DNA follows: TGCGCCAGCAGCCGAGAGTTTCAGGCAGATACGCAGTATTTT.

This clonotype was observed many times. The chain combines TRBV29-1 with TRBJ2-5; TRBD1 aligns across 8 bases. The CDR3 has 12 residues. Losses at the gene ends were 7 bases for V and 4 bases for J; bases not matched to a gene: 5. CDR1 is SQVTM, CDR2 ANQGSEA, per germline. The CDR3 protein is CSAGQGRETQYF. The CDR3 nucleotides read TGCAGCGCAGGACAGGGTCGAGAGACCCAGTACTTC.

The J gene is TRBJ2-5, the V gene TRBV7-2; D perhaps matches TRBD1 (5 bases). The CDR3 has 15 amino acids. Germline V gene sequence: CDR1 SGHTA, CDR2 FQGNSA. Trimming cost V 2 bases and J 5 bases, with 15 bases left between them. CDR3 sequence: CTSSLRRGYVETQYF. For the CDR3, the DNA is TGTACCAGCAGCTTAAGAAGGGGATATGTGGAGACCCAGTACTTC. Drawing the rest from reference TRBV7-2 and TRBJ2-5, the complete variable domain is GAGVSQSPSNKVTEKGKDVELRCDPISGHTALYWYRQSLGQGLEFLIYFQGNSAPDKSGLPSDRFSAERTGGSVSTLTIQRTQQEDSAVYLCTSSLRRGYVETQYFGPGTRLLVL.

This clonotype was detected a few times. V usage is TRBV27 and J usage is TRBJ1-4; D gene ambiguous. Trimming cost V 2 bases and J 7 bases, with 11 bases left between them. CDR3 size: 14 residues. Germline loops: CDR1 MNHEY, CDR2 SMNVEV (reference sequence). For the CDR3, the DNA is TGTGCCAGCAGTTTACGCCTAGGAGGTGAAAAACTGTTTTTT. This encodes CASSLRLGGEKLFF.

This clonotype was counted a few times. The rearrangement joins TRBV6-6 to TRBJ2-5; D gene unclear. The CDR3 covers 14 residues. The germline CDR1 and CDR2 sequences are MNHNY and SVGAGI (reference sequence). With 2 bases removed from V and 2 bases from J, the gap between germline ends came to 9 bases. The CDR3 DNA reads TGTGCCAGCAGTTACGGCTCGGAGCAAGAGACCCAGTACTTC. Encoded protein: CASSYGSEQETQYF.

This clonotype came up many times. V usage is TRBV7-2 and J usage is TRBJ2-1; 7 positions match TRBD1. V was pared by 5 bases and J by 5 bases, with 9 bases of the junction left unmatched. This CDR3 is 15 amino acids long. Germline lookup yields CDR1 SGHTA and CDR2 FQGNSA. CDR3 nucleotides: TGTGCCAGCAGCCCTTCCGGGACAGACAACAATGAGCAGTTCTTC. Translated: CASSPSGTDNNEQFF. Filled out from reference TRBV7-2 and TRBJ2-1, the complete variable domain reads GAGVSQSPSNKVTEKGKDVELRCDPISGHTALYWYRQSLGQGLEFLIYFQGNSAPDKSGLPSDRFSAERTGGSVSTLTIQRTQQEDSAVYLCASSPSGTDNNEQFFGPGTRLTVL.

The chain employs TRBV18 and TRBJ2-7; no reliable D call. CDR1 and CDR2 (germline): KGHSH, LQKENI. The V gene lost 0 bases and the J gene lost 2 bases, with 8 bases spanning the gap. This CDR3 has 14 residues. The CDR3 nucleotides read TGTGCCAGCTCACCACCAGAGACCGCCTACGAGCAGTACTTC. This codes for CASSPPETAYEQYF.

This rearrangement joins TRBV29-1 to TRBJ1-5, with D perhaps TRBD1 (5 bases). Germline lookup yields CDR1 SQVTM and CDR2 ANQGSEA. V lost 7 bases, J lost 5 bases, and 15 bases lay in between. CDR3 length: 13 amino acids. The CDR3 loop is CSGGRGSDQPQHF. The CDR3 DNA reads as TGCAGCGGTGGTCGGGGCAGTGATCAGCCCCAGCATTTT.

The J gene is TRBJ2-1, the V gene TRBV5-1; tentative D call: TRBD1 (6 bases). The J call may be wrong; the DNA end is better matched by TRBJ2-7. CDR1 is SGHRS and CDR2 is YFSETQ in the germline V gene. The CDR3 is 16 amino acids. CDR3 in DNA: TGCGCCAGCAGCTTGGTTCGTGGGGGCGCGGGCAATGAGCAGTACTTC. Residues: CASSLVRGGAGNEQYF.

This clonotype was seen more than once but under ten times. The chain has TRBV12-3 or TRBV12-4 and TRBJ1-3; possibly TRBD1 for D (6 bases). V lost 5 bases to trimming and J lost 0 bases, with 17 bases between them. This CDR3 comprises 17 residues. The CDR3 here is CASSHFGRGLSGNTIYF. CDR3 sequence (DNA): TGTGCCAGCAGTCACTTCGGCAGGGGCCTCTCTGGAAACACCATATATTTT.

This clonotype was counted between two and nine times. The chain carries TRBV20-1 and TRBJ1-1, with 8 bases identical to TRBD1. Germline V gene sequence: CDR1 DFQATT, CDR2 SNEGSKA (reference sequence). The V gene end was trimmed by 1 base and the J gene end by 6 bases; junction bases not matched to a gene: 4. The CDR3 loop spans 13 amino acids. CDR3 nucleotide sequence: TGCAGTGCTAGAGCTCCGACAGGGGCTGAAGCTTTCTTT. As protein: CSARAPTGAEAFF.

This sequence joins TRBV24-1 and TRBJ2-1; D assignment may be TRBD1 or TRBD2 (5 bases each). This CDR3 spans 13 amino acids. Trimming cost V 6 bases and J 13 bases, with 18 bases left between them. Germline V gene lookup returns CDR1 KGHDR and CDR2 SFDVKD. The CDR3 sequence: CATSRGPSPPQFF. Written as DNA, the CDR3 is TGTGCCACCAGTCGGGGACCCTCACCCCCACAGTTCTTC.

V gene TRBV30 combines with J gene TRBJ2-4; 10 bases fit TRBD1. The trim removed 2 bases at V and 5 bases at J, leaving 3 bases unmatched. Germline CDR1 reads GTSNPN; CDR2 reads SVGIG (reference sequence). The CDR3 has 14 amino acids. This chain's CDR3 is CAWSRGQGQNIQYF. The CDR3 region has the DNA TGTGCCTGGAGTAGGGGACAGGGGCAAAACATTCAGTACTTC. The full variable domain, in which reference TRBV30 and TRBJ2-4 provide the parts outside the CDR3, is SQTIHQWPATLVQPVGSPLSLECTVEGTSNPNLYWYRQAAGRGLQLLFYSVGIGQISSEVPQNLSASRPQDRQFILSSKKLLLSDSGFYLCAWSRGQGQNIQYFGAGTRLSVL.

The V call is TRBV20-1, the J call TRBJ1-6, with D hard to call. Germline loops: CDR1 DFQATT, CDR2 SNEGSKA (reference sequence). The CDR3 spans 14 residues. V was pared by 4 bases and J by 8 bases, with 15 bases between. CDR3 sequence (DNA): TGCAGTGCTACCCCCCCAGGCGGGCATTCACCCCTCCACTTT. Its translation is CSATPPGGHSPLHF.

The rearrangement uses TRBV20-1 and TRBJ1-2, with TRBD1 as a possible D gene (5 bases). CDR3 length: 14 amino acids. Trimming removed 2 bases at V and 9 bases at J, with 19 bases between. The germline gives CDR1 DFQATT, CDR2 SNEGSKA (reference sequence). The CDR3 nucleotides read TGCAGTGCTAGACCCAGGGAAGGGTATAGGAGCTACACCTTC. This translates into CSARPREGYRSYTF.

The CDR3 loop reads CASSLMAGSGNTIYF. For the CDR3, the DNA is TGCGCCAGCAGCTTGATGGCAGGGTCGGGAAACACCATATATTTT. V and J are TRBV5-1 and TRBJ1-3; D is perhaps TRBD1 (5 bases). The CDR3 sequence is 15 residues long. Germline CDR1 SGHRS, CDR2 YFSETQ. V was cut by 1 base and J by 4 bases, with 12 bases left in between.

The chain is built from TRBV28 and TRBJ1-5; unclear D gene. Germline loops: CDR1 MDHEN, CDR2 SYDVKM. V gave up 3 bases and J gave up 1 base, with 10 bases separating them. This CDR3 comprises 15 residues. In nucleotides, the CDR3 is TGTGCCAGCAGTTTGAGAGACCCAAGCAATCAGCCCCAGCATTTT. Translation: CASSLRDPSNQPQHF.

This chain joins TRBV7-2 and TRBJ1-1; D is ambiguous. Germline V gives CDR1 SGHTA, CDR2 FQGNSA. V lost 3 bases and J 5 bases, leaving 19 bases between the germline ends. The CDR3 totals 16 residues. The CDR3 sequence is CASSFTGVPRETEAFF. The CDR3 nucleotides read TGTGCCAGCAGCTTTACTGGGGTTCCTCGAGAGACTGAAGCTTTCTTT.

In its sample, this clonotype was seen once. This may arise from a read error, as a much more abundant clone is one base away. V and J are TRBV24-1 and TRBJ2-1; D is unclear. Germline V lookup: CDR1 KGHDR, CDR2 SFDVKD. The CDR3 is made up of 13 amino acids. The CDR3 DNA reads as TGTGCCGCCAGTGATTTTCAGGTAAATGAGCAGTTCTTC. It specifies CAASDFQVNEQFF.